Listed here are 22 T cell receptor beta chains from one sample, sequenced in a study of shared clonotypes between healthy human individuals. Naive CD8 cells, CD45RO-negative and positively selected for CCR7, excluded terminally differentiated effector memory CD45RA+ cells. Here immunoSEQ multiplex PCR was the method, and the copy in TCRdb shows in-frame clones only, minus some. Among about 2.1 million clones listed, 85% to 95% were seen once. Sequencing was performed on naive CD8+ T cells from PBMCs. The receptors stem from a man between 18 and 29 years old in good health. Some clones in this sample may be carry-over from other donors' samples.

The V gene is TRBV5-1, the J gene TRBJ2-5; D may correspond to TRBD1 or TRBD2 (5 bases each). The CDR3 runs 12 residues. Germline CDR1 and CDR2: SGHRS and YFSETQ. Trimming removed 4 bases at V and 4 bases at J, with 8 bases between. CDR3 nucleotide sequence: TGCGCCAGCAGCGGGGACGGAGAGACCCAGTACTTC. It specifies CASSGDGETQYF.

The rearrangement links TRBV7-8 to TRBJ1-5; 7 bases match TRBD1. The CDR3 runs 15 residues. J gave up 2 bases and V 4 bases, and 5 bases lay outside the gene matches. Germline V gene data show CDR1 as SGHVS and CDR2 as FQNEAQ. CDR3 nucleotides: TGTGCCAGCAGCTCTAACAGGGGAGGCAATCAGCCCCAGCATTTT. This codes for CASSSNRGGNQPQHF.

On this clone: No DNA is shown, since the ends of the CDR3 on it are uncertain; the CDR3 is the one TCRdb lists. The V and J genes are TRBV19 and TRBJ1-5. The CDR3 region is 15 residues in length, termini included. Germline loops: CDR1 LNHDA, CDR2 SQIVND (reference sequence). CDR3 amino acids: CASTSGLLGHQPQHF.

This chain uses TRBV30 with TRBJ2-7, with 9 positions matching TRBD2. The CDR3 extends over 14 amino acids. V shed 4 bases and J 4 bases; nucleotides not matched to a gene: 8. Germline V lookup: CDR1 GTSNPN, CDR2 SVGIG (reference sequence). CDR3 in amino acids: CAWNGVSGSYEQYF. In nucleotides, the CDR3 is TGTGCCTGGAACGGCGTTAGCGGGAGTTACGAGCAGTACTTC.

Here the CDR3 DNA reads TGTGCCAGCAGCTTAATTGCGGGAGGGCCGCCGCTGTTTTTT. This translates into CASSLIAGGPPLFF. V is TRBV7-3 and J is TRBJ2-2; TRBD2 aligns across 9 bases. The CDR3 totals 14 residues. Germline CDR1 SGHTA, CDR2 FQGTGA. J lost 13 bases, V lost 1 base, and 7 bases had no gene match.

This chain connects TRBV7-6 to TRBJ1-5; D is undetermined. Trimming cost V 6 bases and J 2 bases, with 14 bases left between them. Germline loops: CDR1 SGHVS, CDR2 FNYEAQ. The CDR3 has 15 amino acids. The DNA for the CDR3 is TGTGCCAGCAGTCGAACTGCTGGAGGCAATCAGCCCCAGCATTTT. Its protein is CASSRTAGGNQPQHF.

V gene TRBV15 combines with J gene TRBJ2-3, with TRBD2 identical over 9 bases. This CDR3 has 18 amino acids. V was clipped by 3 bases and J by 2 bases; unmatched bases: 12. Per the germline V gene, CDR1 is LNHNV and CDR2 is YYDKDF (reference sequence). The CDR3 region has the DNA TGTGCCACCAGCAGCTGGGAGACTAGCGGATTTCTCACAGATACGCAGTATTTT. It codes for CATSSWETSGFLTDTQYF.

The rearrangement links TRBV7-9 to TRBJ1-1; D uncertain. V lost 4 bases to trimming and J lost 5 bases, with 11 bases between them. Germline lookup yields CDR1 SEHNR and CDR2 FQNEAQ (reference sequence). The CDR3 spans 13 residues. Written as DNA, the CDR3 is TGTGCCAGCAGCTACGGGAGTGAAACTGAAGCTTTCTTT. Its protein is CASSYGSETEAFF.

This chain's CDR3 is CASSTWIGGSASFGELFF. The CDR3 DNA reads TGTGCCAGTAGTACCTGGATAGGAGGATCCGCATCTTTCGGGGAGCTGTTTTTT. This chain joins TRBV19 and TRBJ2-2; D is perhaps TRBD2 (5 bases). Germline V gene sequence: CDR1 LNHDA, CDR2 SQIVND (reference sequence). The length of the CDR3 is 18 residues. The V end lost 4 bases, the J end lost 7 bases, and 25 bases lay between the germline ends.

The V gene is TRBV7-9, the J gene TRBJ2-6, with D perhaps given as TRBD1 or TRBD2 (5 bases each). V was clipped by 5 bases and J by 0 bases, with 14 bases between them. Per germline, CDR1 SEHNR and CDR2 FQNEAQ (reference sequence). This CDR3 is 17 amino acids long. The CDR3 nucleotides are TGTGCCAGCAGCCGCCGGGACGCCTACTCTGGGGCCAACGTCCTGACTTTC. As protein: CASSRRDAYSGANVLTF.

V usage is TRBV9 and J usage is TRBJ2-3, with D perhaps assigned TRBD1 or TRBD2 (6 bases each). Germline V lookup: CDR1 SGDLS, CDR2 YYNGEE. With 0 bases removed from V and 6 bases from J, the gap between germline ends came to 14 bases. The CDR3 extends over 15 amino acids. The CDR3 loop reads CASSVGRGVGDTQYF. The CDR3 DNA sequence: TGTGCCAGCAGCGTAGGAAGGGGGGTTGGGGATACGCAGTATTTT.

DNA for the CDR3: TGTGCCAGTAGTAGAGCGGGAGACTCCTACAATGAGCAGTTCTTC. Its protein is CASSRAGDSYNEQFF. This chain joins TRBV19 and TRBJ2-1; 8 bases are shared with TRBD2. Germline values: CDR1 LNHDA, CDR2 SQIVND (reference sequence). This CDR3 spans 15 amino acids. V trimming: 4 bases; J trimming: 0 bases; junction bases outside the gene matches: 2.

The chain combines TRBV7-6 with TRBJ2-3; D remains ambiguous. V dropped 0 bases and J dropped 1 base, with 8 bases sitting between them. Germline V gene sequence: CDR1 SGHVS, CDR2 FNYEAQ. The CDR3 is made up of 15 amino acids. This CDR3 reads CASSLAQDGTDTQYF. CDR3 nucleotide sequence: TGTGCCAGCAGCTTAGCGCAGGATGGCACAGATACGCAGTATTTT.

J is TRBJ2-7 and V is TRBV5-5, with 12 bases lining up with TRBD2. V lost 4 bases to trimming and J lost 2 bases; unmatched junction nucleotides: 7. CDR3 length: 16 residues. CDR1 is SGHKS and CDR2 is YYEKEE in the germline V gene (reference sequence). CDR3: CASSRKTSGRTYEQYF. CDR3 nucleotide sequence: TGTGCCAGCAGCCGAAAGACTAGCGGGAGAACCTACGAGCAGTACTTC.

V gene TRBV30 combines with J gene TRBJ2-1; D may be TRBD1 or TRBD2 (5 bases each). V lost 0 bases, J lost 11 bases, and 14 bases lay in between. CDR1 and CDR2 (germline): GTSNPN, SVGIG (reference sequence). The CDR3 consists of 13 residues. CDR3 protein: CAWSVEFREKQFF. DNA of the CDR3: TGTGCCTGGAGTGTAGAGTTCAGGGAGAAGCAGTTCTTC.

This chain joins TRBV6-6 and TRBJ2-7; tentatively, D is TRBD1 (5 bases). Deletions cut 6 bases from V and 4 bases from J, with 19 bases between. The CDR3 has 15 amino acids. Looked up from germline, CDR1 is MNHNY and CDR2 is SVGAGI (reference sequence). In DNA, the CDR3 is TGTGCCAGCAGACCCCCCCTCGGAAGGGGTTACGAGCAGTACTTC. It translates to CASRPPLGRGYEQYF.

This chain uses TRBV6-5 with TRBJ2-3; D call uncertain. Trimming removed 8 bases at V and 5 bases at J, with 17 bases between. The CDR3 totals 14 residues. Germline CDR1 is MNHEY and CDR2 is SVGAGI. The CDR3 DNA is TGTGCCAGCTCGAGGTTCCTCTCTGGAGATACGCAGTATTTT. Its translation is CASSRFLSGDTQYF.

The J gene is TRBJ1-2, the V gene TRBV7-9, with D tentatively TRBD1 (6 bases). CDR1 is SEHNR and CDR2 is FQNEAQ in the germline V gene (reference sequence). The CDR3 has 16 residues. The V and J ends lost 2 bases and 4 bases respectively, with 17 bases between them. The CDR3 here is CASSLMQGPRGYGYTF. The DNA of the CDR3 is TGTGCCAGCAGCTTAATGCAGGGGCCGAGAGGCTATGGCTACACCTTC.

V gene TRBV30 combines with J gene TRBJ2-7; TRBD1 aligns across 9 bases. With V trimmed by 2 bases and J by 5 bases, 7 bases remained unmatched. The CDR3 runs to 14 residues. Per the germline V gene, CDR1 is GTSNPN and CDR2 is SVGIG (reference sequence). The CDR3 nucleotides read TGTGCCTGGAGTCCTCGGACAGGGGTCCACGAGCAGTACTTC. It yields the protein CAWSPRTGVHEQYF.

The chain joins TRBV7-9 to TRBJ2-7, with D hard to call. The CDR3 sequence is 12 residues long. CDR1 and CDR2 from the germline V gene are SEHNR and FQNEAQ (reference sequence). V was pared by 3 bases and J by 6 bases, with 9 bases between. The CDR3, as DNA: TGTGCCAGCAGCTTCGCCTTGCCCGAGCAGTACTTC. Residues: CASSFALPEQYF.

V is TRBV28 and J is TRBJ1-2; no clear D. Trimming took 6 bases from V and 2 from J, leaving 16 bases between them. Per germline, CDR1 MDHEN and CDR2 SYDVKM. This CDR3 contains 15 residues. The CDR3 loop reads CASRLPPGLNYGYTF. The CDR3 coding sequence is TGTGCCAGCAGGCTACCCCCGGGGTTAAACTATGGCTACACCTTC.

This clone was counted once. The chain couples TRBV29-1 to TRBJ2-6; the D is unclear. This CDR3 has 14 amino acids. Trimming removed 6 bases at V and 0 bases at J, with 9 bases between. Germline values: CDR1 SQVTM, CDR2 ANQGSEA. CDR3 coding DNA: TGCAGCGTCCCAGACCGCTCTGGGGCCAACGTCCTGACTTTC. This encodes CSVPDRSGANVLTF.